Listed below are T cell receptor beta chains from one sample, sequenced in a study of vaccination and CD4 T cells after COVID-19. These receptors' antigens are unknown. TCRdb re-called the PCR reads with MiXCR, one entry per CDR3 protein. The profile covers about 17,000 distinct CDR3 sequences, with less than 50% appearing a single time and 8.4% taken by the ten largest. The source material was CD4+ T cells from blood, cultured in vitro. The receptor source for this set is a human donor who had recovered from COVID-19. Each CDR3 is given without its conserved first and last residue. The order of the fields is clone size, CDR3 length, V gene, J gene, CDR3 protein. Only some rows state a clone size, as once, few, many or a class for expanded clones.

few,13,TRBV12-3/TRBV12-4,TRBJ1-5,ASSFIGNGNQPQH
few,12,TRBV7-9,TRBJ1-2,ASSSRDRFDGYT
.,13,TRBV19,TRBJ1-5,ASGGNKNSNQPQH
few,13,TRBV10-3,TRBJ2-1,ATRGTSVLYNEQF
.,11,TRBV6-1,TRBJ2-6,ASSKTGANVLT
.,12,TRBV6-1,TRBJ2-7,ASRVGGTTNEQY
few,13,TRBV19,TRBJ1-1,ASSMGAYRSTEAF
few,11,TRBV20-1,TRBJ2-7,SARTGLVYEQY
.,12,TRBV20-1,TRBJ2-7,SARIQGELNEQY
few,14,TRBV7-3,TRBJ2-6,ASSLSAGAGANVLT
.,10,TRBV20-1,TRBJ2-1,SATDQHNEQF
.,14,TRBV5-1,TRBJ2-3,ASSAVLAGGTDTQY
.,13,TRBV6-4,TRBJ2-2,ASSDSSRDPGELF
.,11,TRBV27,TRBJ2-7,ASSLREGYEQY
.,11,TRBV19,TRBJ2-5,ASSIAVQETQY
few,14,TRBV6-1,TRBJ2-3,ASSVGGRAGTDTQY
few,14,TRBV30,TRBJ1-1,AWMNYGTGGSDEAF
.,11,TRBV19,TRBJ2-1,ASSDDRGNEQF
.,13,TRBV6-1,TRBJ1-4,ASSLPGSENEKLF
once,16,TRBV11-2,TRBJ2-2,ASSPWASGRADTGELF
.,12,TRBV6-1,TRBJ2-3,ASSPAGVRDTQY
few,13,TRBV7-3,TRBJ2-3,ASSLLSGRTDTQY
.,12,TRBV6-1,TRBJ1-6,ASSEAGPNSPLH
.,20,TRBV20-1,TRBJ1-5,SASRPTAYRVGVFWSNQPQH
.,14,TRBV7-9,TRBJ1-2,ASSLRDGTGSYGYT
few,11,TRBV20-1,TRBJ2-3,SVRTGATDTQY
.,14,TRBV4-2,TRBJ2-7,ASSQESRRTSGEQY
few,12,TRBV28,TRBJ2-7,ASRPILSGGEQY
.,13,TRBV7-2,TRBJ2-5,ASSFFSTTGETQY
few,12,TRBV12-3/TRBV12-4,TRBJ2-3,ASSPDYSTDTQY
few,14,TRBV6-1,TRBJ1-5,ASGRDRQLRNQPQH
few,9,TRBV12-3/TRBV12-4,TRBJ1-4,ASSLGGKLF
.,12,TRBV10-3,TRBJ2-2,AIKGTGDTGELF
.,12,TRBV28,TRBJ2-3,ASSHLGARDTQY
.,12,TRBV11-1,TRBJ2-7,ASRETSGSYEQY
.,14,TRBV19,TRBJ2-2,ASQNGGTGMPGELF
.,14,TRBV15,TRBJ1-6,ATSKDRGTSNSPLH
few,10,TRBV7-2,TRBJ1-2,ASSRDNNGYT
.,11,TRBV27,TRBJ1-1,ASSSRQGGSAF
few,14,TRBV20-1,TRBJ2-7,SARGSAGGGYYEQY
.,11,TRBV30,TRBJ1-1,AWSANQNTEAF
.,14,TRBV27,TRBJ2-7,ASSPIDSGISYEQY
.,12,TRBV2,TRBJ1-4,ASSVGTEGEKLF
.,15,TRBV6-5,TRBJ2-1,ASSYSGLLASYNEQF
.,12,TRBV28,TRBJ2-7,ASSPRTASYEQY
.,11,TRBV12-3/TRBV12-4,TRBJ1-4,ASSPARDEKLF
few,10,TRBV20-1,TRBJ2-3,SAPTGTDTQY